This record covers a single T cell receptor beta chain. These data come from a study of blood T cell repertoires in COVID-19. CDR1 SGDLS and CDR2 YYNGEE come from the germline V gene. The trim removed 8 bases at V and 6 bases at J, leaving 9 bases unmatched. The CDR3 covers 14 residues. Original processing notes: Estimated nucleated cell counts came from reference gene primer amplification. Libraries were prepared by immunoSEQ multiplex PCR; TCRdb keeps only in-frame clonotypes and omits some of them. V and J calls and clone size are those listed in that table; D and trimming were worked out from the DNA. Of about 380,000 clones in the sample, roughly 90% were seen once.

The chain has TRBV9 and TRBJ2-2, with 8 bases lining up with TRBD1. The sequencing input was peripheral blood. This clonotype was obtained from a man between 18 and 29 years old with active or convalescent COVID-19. Here the CDR3 reads CARGQGARAGELFF. Here the CDR3 DNA reads TGTGCCAGGGGGCAGGGGGCGAGGGCCGGGGAGCTGTTTTTT. Using reference TRBV9 and TRBJ2-2 for the parts outside the CDR3, the full variable domain is DSGVTQTPKHLITATGQRVTLRCSPRSGDLSVYWYQQSLDQGLQFLIQYYNGEERAKGNILERFSAQQFPDLHSELNLSSLELGDSALYFCARGQGARAGELFFGEGSRLTVL.